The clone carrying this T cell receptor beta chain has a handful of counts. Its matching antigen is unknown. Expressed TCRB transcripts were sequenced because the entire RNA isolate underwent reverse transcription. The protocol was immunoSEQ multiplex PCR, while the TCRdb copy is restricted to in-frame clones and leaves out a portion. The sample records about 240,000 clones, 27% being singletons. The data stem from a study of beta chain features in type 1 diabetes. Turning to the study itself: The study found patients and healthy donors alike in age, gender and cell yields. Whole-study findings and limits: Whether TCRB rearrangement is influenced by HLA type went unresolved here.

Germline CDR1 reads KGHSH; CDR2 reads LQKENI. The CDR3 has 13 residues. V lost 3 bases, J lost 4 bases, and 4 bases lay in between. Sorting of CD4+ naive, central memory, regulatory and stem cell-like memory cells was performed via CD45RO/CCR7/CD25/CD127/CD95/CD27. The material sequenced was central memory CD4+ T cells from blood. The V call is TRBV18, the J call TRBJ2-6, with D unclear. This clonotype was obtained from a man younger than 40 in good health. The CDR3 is CASSPSGANVLTF. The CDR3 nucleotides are TGTGCCAGCTCACCCTCGGGGGCCAACGTCCTGACTTTC.